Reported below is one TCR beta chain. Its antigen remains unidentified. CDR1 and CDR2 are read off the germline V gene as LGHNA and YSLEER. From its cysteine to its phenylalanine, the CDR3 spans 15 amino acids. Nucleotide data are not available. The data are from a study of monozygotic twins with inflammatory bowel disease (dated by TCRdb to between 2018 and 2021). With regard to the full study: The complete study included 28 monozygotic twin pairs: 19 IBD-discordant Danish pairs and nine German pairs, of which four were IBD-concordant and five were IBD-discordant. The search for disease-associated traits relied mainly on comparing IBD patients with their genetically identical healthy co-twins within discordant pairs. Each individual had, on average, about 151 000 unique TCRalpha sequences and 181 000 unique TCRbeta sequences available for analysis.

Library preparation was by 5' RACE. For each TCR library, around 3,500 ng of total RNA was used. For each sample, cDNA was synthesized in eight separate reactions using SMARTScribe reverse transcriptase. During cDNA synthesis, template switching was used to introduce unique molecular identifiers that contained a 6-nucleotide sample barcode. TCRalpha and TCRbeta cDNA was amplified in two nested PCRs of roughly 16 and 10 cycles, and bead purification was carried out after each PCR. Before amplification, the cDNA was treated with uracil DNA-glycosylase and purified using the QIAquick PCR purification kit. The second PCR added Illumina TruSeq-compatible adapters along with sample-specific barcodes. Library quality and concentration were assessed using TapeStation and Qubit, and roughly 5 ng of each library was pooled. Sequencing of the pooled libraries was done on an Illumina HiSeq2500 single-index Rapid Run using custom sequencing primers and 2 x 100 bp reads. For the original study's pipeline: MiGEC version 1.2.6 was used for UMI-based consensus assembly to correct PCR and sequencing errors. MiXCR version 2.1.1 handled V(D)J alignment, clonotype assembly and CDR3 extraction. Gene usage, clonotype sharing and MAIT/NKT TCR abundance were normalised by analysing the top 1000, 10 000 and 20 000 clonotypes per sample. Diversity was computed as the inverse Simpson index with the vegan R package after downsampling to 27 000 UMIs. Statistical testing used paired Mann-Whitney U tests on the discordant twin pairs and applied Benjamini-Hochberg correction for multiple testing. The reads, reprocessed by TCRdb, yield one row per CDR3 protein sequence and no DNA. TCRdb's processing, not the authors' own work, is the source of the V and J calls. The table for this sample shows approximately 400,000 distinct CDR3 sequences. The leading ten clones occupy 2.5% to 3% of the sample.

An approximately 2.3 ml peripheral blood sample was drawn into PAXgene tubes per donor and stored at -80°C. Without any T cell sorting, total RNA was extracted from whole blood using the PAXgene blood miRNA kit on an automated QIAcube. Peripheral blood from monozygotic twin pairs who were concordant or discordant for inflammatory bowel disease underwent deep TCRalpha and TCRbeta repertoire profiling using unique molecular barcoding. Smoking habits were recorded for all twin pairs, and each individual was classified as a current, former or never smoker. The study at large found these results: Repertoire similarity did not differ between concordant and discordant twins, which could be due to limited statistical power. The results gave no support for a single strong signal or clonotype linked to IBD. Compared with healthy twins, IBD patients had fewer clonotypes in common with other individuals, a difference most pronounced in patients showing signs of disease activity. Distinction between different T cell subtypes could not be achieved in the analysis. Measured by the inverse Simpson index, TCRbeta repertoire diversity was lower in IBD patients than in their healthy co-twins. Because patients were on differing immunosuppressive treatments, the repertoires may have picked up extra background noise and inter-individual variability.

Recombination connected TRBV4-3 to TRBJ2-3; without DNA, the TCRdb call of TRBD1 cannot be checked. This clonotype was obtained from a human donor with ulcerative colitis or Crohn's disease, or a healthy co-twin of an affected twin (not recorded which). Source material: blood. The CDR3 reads CASSQDYRGQDTQHF.